These 20 T cell receptor beta chains were all obtained from the same sample, sequenced in a study of T cells in Graves' hyperthyroidism and ophthalmopathy. What was amplified from RNA transcripts were TCR beta CDR3 regions. Initially, a first-round RT-PCR of the TCR CDR3 employed the HTBI primer set. One entry per CDR3 protein results from TCRdb running MiXCR on the multiplex PCR reads. Here the sample spans about 420,000 distinct CDR3 sequences, approximately 14% being singletons. Material: blood. All receptors derive from a woman younger than 35 with Graves' hyperthyroidism.

To note about this clonotype: The junction does not match germline at one end; this may be a read error. V is TRBV3-1 and J is TRBJ2-2; 13 bases are shared with TRBD2. Germline assignment: CDR1 LGHDT and CDR2 YNNKEL (reference sequence). The CDR3 extends over 18 amino acids. The CDR3 here is CAGSQVTSGGRITGELFF. The CDR3 DNA reads as TGTGCCGGCAGCCAAGTGACTAGCGGGGGGCGTATAACCGGGGAGCTGTTTTTT.

This clonotype was counted at least ten times. The chain joins TRBV28 to TRBJ1-1; D not certain. With 3 bases removed from V and 0 bases from J, the gap between germline ends came to 20 bases. The germline V gene has CDR1 MDHEN and CDR2 SYDVKM. This CDR3 is built from 18 residues. The CDR3 loop reads CASSFLEVVDRMNTEAFF. CDR3 DNA: TGTGCCAGCAGTTTTTTGGAGGTCGTCGATCGCATGAACACTGAAGCTTTCTTT.

The chain uses TRBV19 and TRBJ1-1; D may be TRBD1 (5 bases). Germline CDR1 and CDR2: LNHDA and SQIVND (reference sequence). The ends were cut back, 8 bases at V and 3 bases at J, with 16 bases in the middle. The CDR3 is made up of 14 amino acids. The CDR3 spells CASASGSTDTEAFF. The CDR3 region has the DNA TGTGCCAGTGCCTCAGGGTCGACTGACACTGAAGCTTTCTTT.

This clonotype was observed a few times. The rearrangement uses TRBV29-1 and TRBJ2-1; D unclear. The CDR3 loop spans 14 amino acids. In germline, CDR1 is SQVTM, CDR2 ANQGSEA. Trimming took 4 bases from V and 3 from J, leaving 13 bases between them. Written as DNA, the CDR3 is TGCAGCGTTGTGTATACAACCATCTACAATGAGCAGTTCTTC. Its protein is CSVVYTTIYNEQFF.

This clonotype was picked up a small number of times. The chain combines TRBV5-6 with TRBJ1-6; 10 positions agree with TRBD1. CDR1 and CDR2 (germline): SGHDT, YYEEEE. The CDR3 consists of 18 residues. V lost 0 bases and J lost 8; bases outside the gene matches: 11. The CDR3 DNA reads TGTGCCAGCAGCTTGGAGCGGACAGGGGGTACCCTGTATTCACCCCTCCACTTT. It codes for CASSLERTGGTLYSPLHF.

This clonotype was detected a few times. The genes are TRBV5-4 and TRBJ2-3, with 7 bases fitting TRBD1. Germline V gene lookup returns CDR1 SGHNT and CDR2 YYREEE (reference sequence). The CDR3 spans 14 residues. J lost 2 bases, V lost 5 bases, and 5 bases had no gene match. The CDR3 DNA reads as TGTGCCAGCAGAACCGGGACAGTCACAGATACGCAGTATTTT. Residues: CASRTGTVTDTQYF.

The chain employs TRBV28 and TRBJ2-4; D is unresolved. There are 11 residues in the CDR3. Trimming stripped 3 bases from V and 6 bases from J, with 3 bases between. Germline lookup yields CDR1 MDHEN and CDR2 SYDVKM. The CDR3 loop reads CASSFRNIQYF. The DNA of the CDR3 is TGTGCCAGCAGTTTTCGAAACATTCAGTACTTC.

This CDR3 reads CATSGRTGDRFEQYF. The DNA of the CDR3 is TGTGCCACCAGCGGAAGAACAGGGGATCGATTCGAGCAGTACTTC. The chain is built from TRBV15 and TRBJ2-7; 7 nucleotides match TRBD1. The CDR3 length is 15 residues. V shed 5 bases, J shed 6 bases, and the junction held 13 bases outside the gene matches. CDR1 LNHNV and CDR2 YYDKDF come from the germline V gene (reference sequence).

This clonotype was observed many times. V and J are TRBV6-1 and TRBJ1-1, with D possibly TRBD1 on 5 matching bases. Per the germline V gene, CDR1 is MNHNS and CDR2 is SASEGT. The V gene lost 5 bases and the J gene lost 0 bases, with 13 bases spanning the gap. CDR3 length: 15 residues. The CDR3, as DNA: TGTGCCAGCAGTTCCTCAGGGCCGATGAACACTGAAGCTTTCTTT. Protein: CASSSSGPMNTEAFF.

This clonotype was counted many times. This chain uses TRBV2 with TRBJ1-2; D unresolved. The CDR3 contains 13 residues. Trimming pared 6 bases from V and 4 bases from J, leaving 12 bases between. Germline assignment: CDR1 SNHLY and CDR2 FYNNEI. CDR3 sequence: CASRNSQSYGYTF. CDR3 bases: TGTGCCAGCAGGAACAGCCAGTCCTATGGCTACACCTTC.

Details on this clonotype: A much larger clone lies one base from this, so it may be a read error. As the CDR3 is not closed by the conserved phenylalanine or tryptophan, this likely results from a read error. The chain recombines TRBV28 with TRBJ2-1, with 7 nucleotides matching TRBD2. CDR1 is MDHEN and CDR2 is SYDVKM in the germline V gene. Trimming cost V 7 bases and J 2 bases; bases outside gene matches: 5. The CDR3 consists of 14 residues. DNA for the CDR3: TGTGCCAGCATTGGGCGGGGGACCTACAATGAGCAGTTCCTC. Amino acids: CASIGRGTYNEQFL.

This clonotype was counted many times. The genes are TRBV12-3 or TRBV12-4 and TRBJ2-1; 8 nucleotides align to TRBD1. Losses at the gene ends were 7 bases for V and 0 bases for J; bases not matched to a gene: 8. There are 16 residues in the CDR3. CDR3 DNA sequence: TGTGCCAGCATAGGGACAGGCGACAGCTCCTACAATGAGCAGTTCTTC. The encoded protein is CASIGTGDSSYNEQFF.

This clonotype was counted ten times or more. The chain has TRBV12-3 or TRBV12-4 and TRBJ1-2; D is possibly TRBD1 (6 bases). The CDR3 runs to 15 residues. The V end lost 6 bases, the J end lost 5 bases, and 19 bases lay between the germline ends. The DNA of the CDR3 is TGTGCCAGCAGCTACACTGACAGGTCCCATTATGGCTACACCTTC. Protein product: CASSYTDRSHYGYTF.

A word on this clonotype: A single base separates this from a much larger clone, so it may be a read error. The chain uses TRBV9 and TRBJ2-7; 7 bases agree with TRBD2. Losses at the gene ends were 0 bases for V and 2 bases for J; bases not matched to a gene: 5. Looked up from germline, CDR1 is SGDLS and CDR2 is YYNGEE. The CDR3 sequence is 15 residues long. The CDR3 spells CASSVAPSGPYEQYF. CDR3 nucleotide sequence: TGTGCCAGCAGCGTAGCTCCTAGCGGTCCCTACGAGCAGTACTTC.

This clonotype has more than one count but fewer than ten. The chain is built from TRBV18 and TRBJ1-5, with D perhaps TRBD1 (6 bases). From germline, CDR1 is KGHSH and CDR2 LQKENI. V was trimmed by 3 bases and J by 11 bases, leaving 17 bases between them. The CDR3 consists of 14 residues. CDR3 sequence reads: CASSPRGPLSAQHF. The CDR3 DNA sequence: TGTGCCAGCTCACCCAGGGGTCCACTTTCGGCCCAGCATTTT.

The gene calls are TRBV7-3 and TRBJ2-5; the D gene is possibly TRBD2 (5 bases). The CDR3 is made up of 13 amino acids. Germline V lookup: CDR1 SGHTA, CDR2 FQGTGA. The V end was cut by 3 bases, the J end by 5 bases, with 10 bases between. Here the CDR3 DNA reads TGTGCCAGCAGCTTCACTAGTGAGGAGACCCAGTACTTC. Translation: CASSFTSEETQYF.

As regards this clonotype: A single base separates this from a much larger clone, so it may be a read error. The chain uses TRBV6-2 or TRBV6-3 and TRBJ1-1; D is ambiguous. This CDR3 comprises 14 residues. In germline, CDR1 is MNHEY, CDR2 SVGEGT. The CDR3 reads CAGSYSGPTTEAFF. The DNA of the CDR3 is TGTGCCGGCAGTTACTCCGGCCCTACCACTGAAGCTTTCTTT.

The V and J genes are TRBV4-1 and TRBJ2-3; no clear D. The germline CDR1 and CDR2 sequences are MGHRA and YSYEKL. V lost 0 bases to trimming and J lost 0 bases, with 10 bases between them. The length of the CDR3 is 16 residues. The CDR3 reads CASSQDPPTSTDTQYF. CDR3 DNA sequence: TGCGCCAGCAGCCAAGATCCCCCGACCAGCACAGATACGCAGTATTTT.

This sequence joins TRBV5-1 and TRBJ1-1; TRBD1 matches 7 bases. The germline V gene encodes CDR1 SGHRS and CDR2 YFSETQ. The CDR3 spans 13 residues. Germline trimming cut 3 bases from V and 3 bases from J; bases unmatched to any gene: 2. Here the CDR3 DNA reads TGCGCCAGCAGCTGGGACAGACACACTGAAGCTTTCTTT. Amino acid sequence: CASSWDRHTEAFF.

This clonotype has only a few counts. This chain joins TRBV10-1 and TRBJ1-1; no clear D. Germline CDR1 reads WNHNN; CDR2 reads SYGVQD (reference sequence). V was clipped by 3 bases and J by 3 bases, with 14 bases between them. The CDR3 is 15 residues long. CDR3 residues: CASSDPGNGDTEAFF. The CDR3 DNA follows: TGCGCCAGCAGTGATCCAGGAAACGGGGACACTGAAGCTTTCTTT.